The present T cell receptor beta chain was sequenced within a study of spatial heterogeneity in lung cancer. At the level of the study: Sequencing covered available follow-up PBMC samples collected a median of about two years after resection. The library had UMIs, and each TCR and UMI pair averaged more than ten raw reads. Detected beta-chain sequences consistently exceeded alpha-chain sequences.

CDR3 length: 14 amino acids. Trimming pared 4 bases from V and 9 bases from J, leaving 16 bases between. Germline CDR1 is MDHEN and CDR2 is SYDVKM. Single TCR cDNA molecules each had their own unique molecular identifier. TCRdb analysed the 5' RACE reads with MiXCR anew, one entry per CDR3 protein. The sample contains about 120,000 distinct CDR3 sequences, 12% of which appear only once. Specified time point: blood at routine non-recurrence follow-up after resection. Whole RNA from tumor, nontumor lung or frozen PBMC was sequenced unsorted. There are a few counts of this clonotype. V is TRBV28 and J is TRBJ1-5, with D uncertain. The sample was PBMCs, taken at follow-up. The receptor comes from a male donor with early-stage non-small cell lung cancer. The CDR3: CASSSFFWRGPQHF. The CDR3 nucleotides are TGTGCCAGCAGTTCCTTCTTTTGGCGGGGGCCCCAGCATTTT.